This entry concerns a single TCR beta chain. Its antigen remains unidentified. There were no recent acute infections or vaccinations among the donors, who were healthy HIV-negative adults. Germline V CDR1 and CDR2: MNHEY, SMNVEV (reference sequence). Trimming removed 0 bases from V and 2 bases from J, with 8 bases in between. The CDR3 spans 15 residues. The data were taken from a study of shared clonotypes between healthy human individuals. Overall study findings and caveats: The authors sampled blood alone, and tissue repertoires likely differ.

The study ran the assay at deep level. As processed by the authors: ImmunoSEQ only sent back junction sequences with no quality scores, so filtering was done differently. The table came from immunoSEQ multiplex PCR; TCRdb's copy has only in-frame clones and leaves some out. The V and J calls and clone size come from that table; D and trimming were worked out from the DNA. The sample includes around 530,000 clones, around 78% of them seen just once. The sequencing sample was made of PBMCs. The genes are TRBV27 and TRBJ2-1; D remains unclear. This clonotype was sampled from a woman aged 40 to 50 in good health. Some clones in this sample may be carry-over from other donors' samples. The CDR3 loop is CASSLSRAPYNEQFF. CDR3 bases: TGTGCCAGCAGTTTATCAAGGGCCCCCTACAATGAGCAGTTCTTC.